The clone carrying this T cell receptor beta chain has more than one count but fewer than ten. Single viable CD3+CD4+CD8-CD45RO+ cells were sorted as the memory CD4+ T cells. The sample comes from a study of memory CD4+ T cells and cytomegalovirus serostatus. Study summary: Of the healthy Belgian adults, eight or nine were CMV seropositive and about two dozen seronegative.

From germline, CDR1 is MDHEN and CDR2 SYDVKM. Losses at the gene ends were 6 bases for V and 1 base for J; bases not matched to a gene: 8. This CDR3 is built from 16 residues. Profiling relied on immunoSEQ multiplex PCR, and the TCRdb table lists in-frame clones only, not all of them. In the table there are under 55,000 clones, roughly four fifths of which are singletons. The V call is TRBV28, the J call TRBJ2-1, with 8 bases lining up with TRBD2. The source is an adult in good health and CMV-seronegative. Sequencing was done on a sample of memory CD4+ T cells from blood. CDR3 loop: CASSPRGGRSYNEQFF. The CDR3 bases are TGTGCCAGCAGCCCACGGGGGGGCCGTTCCTACAATGAGCAGTTCTTC.